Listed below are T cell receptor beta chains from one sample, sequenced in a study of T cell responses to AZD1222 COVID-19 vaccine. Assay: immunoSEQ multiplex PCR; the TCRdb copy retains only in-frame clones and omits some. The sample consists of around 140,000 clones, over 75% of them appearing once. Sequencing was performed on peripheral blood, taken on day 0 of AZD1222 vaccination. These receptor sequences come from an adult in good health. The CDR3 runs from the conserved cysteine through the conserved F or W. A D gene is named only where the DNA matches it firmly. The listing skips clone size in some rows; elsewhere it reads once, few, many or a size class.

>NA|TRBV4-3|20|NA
CASSQDIWGISGPNTDTQYF
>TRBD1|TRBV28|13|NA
CASSTYQGAEQYF
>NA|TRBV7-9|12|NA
CASRLTWTEAFF
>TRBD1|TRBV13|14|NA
CASSRGQGMVEQYF
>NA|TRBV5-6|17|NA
CASSLGMLGTTNEKLFF
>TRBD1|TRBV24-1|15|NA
CATSDPGDRRLEQFF
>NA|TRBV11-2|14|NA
CASSLDRGNIQLFF
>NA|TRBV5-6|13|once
CASSSTTNEKLFF
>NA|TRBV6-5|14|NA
CASSYSGHRNEQFF
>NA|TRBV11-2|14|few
CASRIDGRPGELFF
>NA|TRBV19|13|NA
CASSVRVPYEQYF
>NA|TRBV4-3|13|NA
CASSSLSQTEAFF
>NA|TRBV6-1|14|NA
CASSEVTGRAEAFF
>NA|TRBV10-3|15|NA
CAISDPGLEGETQYF
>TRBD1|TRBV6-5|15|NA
CASSWEEGAGDTQYF
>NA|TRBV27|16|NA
CASSPRGPAYNSPLHF
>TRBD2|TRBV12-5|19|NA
CASGSPAPLAGGRDNEQFF
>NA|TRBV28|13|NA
CASPYEGVRPQHF
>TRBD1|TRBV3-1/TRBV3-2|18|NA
CASSQDSPGQAINEKLFF
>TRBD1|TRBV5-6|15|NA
CASSLSGQGSETQYF
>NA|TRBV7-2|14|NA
CASSFGGVSETQYF
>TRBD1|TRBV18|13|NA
CASSPDRGSEAFF
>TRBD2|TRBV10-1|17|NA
CASSESRLAGAKNIQYF
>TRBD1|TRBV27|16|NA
CASSIGQGGFPNGYTF
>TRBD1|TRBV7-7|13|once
CASSLTGVNEQFF
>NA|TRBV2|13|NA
CASRVEGNQPQHF
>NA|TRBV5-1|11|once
CASSEGEKLFF
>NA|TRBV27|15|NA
CASRFSGSSYNEQFF
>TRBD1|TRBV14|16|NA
CASSLRGQGAYGELFF
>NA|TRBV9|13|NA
CASSVIPNRELFF
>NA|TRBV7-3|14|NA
CASSRGDTNSPLHF
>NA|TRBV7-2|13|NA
CASSLVRDYGYTF
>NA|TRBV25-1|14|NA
CASTPLATAAEAFF
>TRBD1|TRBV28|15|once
CASTVGTGSNYEQYF
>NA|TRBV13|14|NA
CASSLGRLGNTIYF
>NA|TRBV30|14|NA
CAWREGPVTGELFF
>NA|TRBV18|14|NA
CASSLQGGQQPQHF
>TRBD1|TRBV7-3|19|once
CASSTQPGQGGRGYEKLFF
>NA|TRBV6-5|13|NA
CASSWGSNQPQHF
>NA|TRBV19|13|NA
CASTSQGNQPQHF
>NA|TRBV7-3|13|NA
CASSFGFGNTIYF
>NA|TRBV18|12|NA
CASSPGFTEQFF
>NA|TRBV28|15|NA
CASSWTPSEGQPQHF
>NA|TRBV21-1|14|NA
CASSKGQVTYEQYF
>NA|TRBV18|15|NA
CASSPDTGVNYEQYF
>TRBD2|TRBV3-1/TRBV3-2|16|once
CASSQGLAGDTYEQYF
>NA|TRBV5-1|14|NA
CASSLLDSNTEAFF
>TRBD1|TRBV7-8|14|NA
CASSPTGGFDGYTF
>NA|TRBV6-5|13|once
CASSMVYTDTQYF
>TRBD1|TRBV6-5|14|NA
CASNQGAVNTEAFF
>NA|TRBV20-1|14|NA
CSASPSLSFYEQYF
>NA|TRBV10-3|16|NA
CAISEDLWSRQDGYTF
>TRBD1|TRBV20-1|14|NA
CSASRTGDSNEQFF
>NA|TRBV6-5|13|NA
CASSIRTNTEAFF
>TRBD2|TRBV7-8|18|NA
CASSLISSGGALLETQYF